A selection of T cell receptor beta chains follows, all from one sample in a study of metastatic and nonmetastatic thyroid tumors. TCRdb re-analyzed the PCR reads through MiXCR. Among about 16,000 clones listed, more than 10% were seen once. Sequencing was carried out using blood. The receptors originated from a female donor with papillary thyroid cancer or a benign thyroid nodule (not recorded which). Some clones in this sample may be carry-over from other donors' samples. The CDR3 runs from the conserved cysteine through the conserved F or W. A D gene is named only where the DNA matches it firmly. Not every row has a clone size; where given, it reads once, few, many or a size class.

size	V	D	J	DNA	CDR3
NA	TRBV7-1	TRBD1	TRBJ2-6	TGTGCCAGCAGCTCACGCTTTGAGCCAGGGGGCACGGGTGGGTCCAACGTCCTGACTTTC	CASSSRFEPGGTGGSNVLTF
medium-sized	TRBV6-1	TRBD2	TRBJ2-2	TGTGCCAGTTATAGCGGGACGAACACCGGGGAGCTGTTTTTT	CASYSGTNTGELFF
NA	TRBV14	NA	TRBJ2-1	TGTGCCAGCAGCCCCCGGTTAGTAAGCAATGAGCAGTTCTTC	CASSPRLVSNEQFF
many	TRBV5-1	NA	TRBJ1-1	TGCGCCAGCAGTCCGGGCGGTAGGGCTTTCTTT	CASSPGGRAFF
few	TRBV6-5	NA	TRBJ2-3	TGTGCCAGCAGTTGGGTGGGGTCCACAGATACGCAGTATTTT	CASSWVGSTDTQYF
NA	TRBV4-1	NA	TRBJ1-5	TGCGCCAGCAGCCAAGTGGGGGTGGGGGTCAATCAGCCCCAGCATTTT	CASSQVGVGVNQPQHF
many	TRBV14	TRBD1	TRBJ2-1	TGTGCCAGCAGCACGCAGGGGGATGAGCAGTTCTTC	CASSTQGDEQFF
medium-sized	TRBV27	TRBD1	TRBJ1-1	TGTGCCAGCATCCGAACGACCAGGGGGACTAGCACTGAAGCTTTCTTT	CASIRTTRGTSTEAFF
few	TRBV24-1	NA	TRBJ2-1	TGTGCCACCGGGGAGGGGGTCTCCTACAATGAGCAGTTCTTC	CATGEGVSYNEQFF
NA	TRBV11-2	TRBD1	TRBJ2-2	TGTGCCAGCAGCTACAGGGGGTGTGACTCTACAGGGGAGCTGTTTTTT	CASSYRGCDSTGELFF
many	TRBV7-8	TRBD2	TRBJ2-1	TGTGCCAGCAGCTTAGAGCCGGGACTAGCGTACAGAAGGTTCTTC	CASSLEPGLAYRRFF
medium-sized	TRBV28	NA	TRBJ1-2	TGTGCCAGCAGTTTATGGGGATATGGCTACACCTTC	CASSLWGYGYTF
many	TRBV11-3	NA	TRBJ1-5	TGTGCCAGCAGCTTATCTGGTATGGCAGGGGTCAATAGCAATCAGCCCCAGCATTTT	CASSLSGMAGVNSNQPQHF
medium-sized	TRBV11-1	TRBD1	TRBJ2-2	TGTGCCAGCAGCCCCCTCCAGGGGGCAGCTGGGGAGCTGTTTTTT	CASSPLQGAAGELFF
few	TRBV19	NA	TRBJ2-3	TGTGCCAGTAGTGCCGGGATCACAGATACGCAGTATTTT	CASSAGITDTQYF
many	TRBV7-6	NA	TRBJ2-3	TGTGCCAGCAGCCGCCTAGCTTCCACAGATACGCAGTATTTT	CASSRLASTDTQYF
many	TRBV7-6	NA	TRBJ2-7	TGTGCCAGCAGCTTAGCCGGGTCCGAGCAGTACTTC	CASSLAGSEQYF
NA	TRBV27	TRBD2	TRBJ2-3	TGTGCCAGCAGTTTGGGGGCAGCGGGAGGTCACACAGATACGCAGTATTTT	CASSLGAAGGHTDTQYF
NA	TRBV5-1	TRBD2	TRBJ2-1	TGCGCCAGCAGCTATAGGGCGGGAGGATCGGTCAATGAGCAGTTCTTC	CASSYRAGGSVNEQFF
many	TRBV2	NA	TRBJ2-3	TGTGCCAGCAGTCGCGGGGTTCTGAGCACAGATACGCAGTATTTT	CASSRGVLSTDTQYF
many	TRBV27	TRBD2	TRBJ2-3	TGTGCCAGCACCCCTACGCTAGCGGGAGGAGGAGATACGCAGTATTTT	CASTPTLAGGGDTQYF
many	TRBV6-1	TRBD1	TRBJ1-1	TGTGCCAGCAGTGAAGCCGCGGTGACAGGGGGCGATGAAGCTTTCTTT	CASSEAAVTGGDEAFF
NA	TRBV20-1	NA	TRBJ1-2	TGCAGTGCTTTGCCGGGGAGCTATGGCTACACCTTC	CSALPGSYGYTF
many	TRBV4-3	TRBD1	TRBJ2-2	TGCGCCAGCAGCCAAGATTTAGGGGGCCTCACCGGGGAGCTGTTTTTT	CASSQDLGGLTGELFF
medium-sized	TRBV12-3/TRBV12-4	NA	TRBJ1-5	TGTGCCAGCAGCTTTACATTAGATCCTAATCAGCCCCAGCATTTT	CASSFTLDPNQPQHF
many	TRBV18	TRBD2	TRBJ2-5	TGTGCCAGCTCCGCGGCTAGCGGCCAAGAGACCCAGTACTTC	CASSAASGQETQYF
many	TRBV28	NA	TRBJ1-5	TGTGCCAGCAGTCCGTCCCCCCCCCCTCAGCCCCAGCATTTT	CASSPSPPPQPQHF
medium-sized	TRBV28	NA	TRBJ1-1	TGTGCCAGCACCCTCCCCCAGGGGAACACTGAAGCTTTCTTT	CASTLPQGNTEAFF
NA	TRBV7-8	TRBD1	TRBJ2-3	TGTGCCAGCAGCTTAGGGCAGGGGGACACAGATACGCAGTATTTT	CASSLGQGDTDTQYF
many	TRBV3-1	TRBD1	TRBJ2-5	TGTGCCAGCAGGGGACAGGGGAGAAGAGAGACCCAGTACTTC	CASRGQGRRETQYF
many	TRBV6-2/TRBV6-3	NA	TRBJ1-1	TGTGCCAGCAGTTCTGGCAGGCCCGTAGGAAACACTGAAGCTTTCTTT	CASSSGRPVGNTEAFF
many	TRBV20-1	TRBD1	TRBJ2-1	TGCAGTGCTTGGGGACAGAACTACAATGAGCAGTTCTTC	CSAWGQNYNEQFF
many	TRBV4-1	NA	TRBJ1-1	TGCGCCAGCAGCCAAAGACCCGCCCGGGGCCGGAACACTGAAGCTTTCTTT	CASSQRPARGRNTEAFF
many	TRBV28	NA	TRBJ1-2	TGTGCCAGCAGTTTTGGGAACTACGGGCTGCGGATCGGCCTCAAATTATGCTACACCTTC	CASSFGNYGLRIGLKLCYTF
medium-sized	TRBV6-5	TRBD2	TRBJ2-7	TGTGCCAGCAGTTACTCGAATGCCCCTCTAGCGGCCTACGAGCAGTACTTC	CASSYSNAPLAAYEQYF
many	TRBV18	NA	TRBJ1-3	TGTGCCAGCTCACCAACCTCTGGAAACACCATATATTTT	CASSPTSGNTIYF
many	TRBV14	NA	TRBJ1-1	TGTGCCAGCAGCATCGTGGACGGGGACACTGAAGCTTTCTTT	CASSIVDGDTEAFF
many	TRBV7-9	NA	TRBJ2-5	TGTGCCAGCACCCTAGGCTTCCAGTGGGAGACCCAGTACTTC	CASTLGFQWETQYF
many	TRBV30	NA	TRBJ2-7	TGTGCCTGGAGTGGCGGAGACTACGAGCAGTACTTC	CAWSGGDYEQYF
many	TRBV4-1	TRBD1	TRBJ1-1	TGCGCCAGCAGCCGGGACAGGGGGCCGAACACTGAAGCTTTCTTT	CASSRDRGPNTEAFF
many	TRBV5-1	NA	TRBJ2-1	TGCGCCAGCAGCTTGGATGCGGGGGCGAATGAGCAGTTCTTC	CASSLDAGANEQFF